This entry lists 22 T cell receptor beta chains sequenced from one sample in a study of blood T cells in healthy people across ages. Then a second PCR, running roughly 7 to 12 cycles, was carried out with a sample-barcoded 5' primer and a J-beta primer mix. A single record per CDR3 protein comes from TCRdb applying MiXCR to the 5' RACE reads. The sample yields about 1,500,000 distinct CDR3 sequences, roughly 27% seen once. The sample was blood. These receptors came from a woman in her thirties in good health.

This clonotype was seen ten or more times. CDR3 nucleotide sequence: TGCAGTGCTAGAGATTGGGCTAGCGCTGGGGCCAACGTCCTGACTTTC. This codes for CSARDWASAGANVLTF. V and J are TRBV20-1 and TRBJ2-6; tentative D call: TRBD2 (6 bases). The V gene lost 0 bases and the J gene lost 2 bases, with 11 bases spanning the gap. CDR1 and CDR2 from the germline V gene are DFQATT and SNEGSKA (reference sequence). There are 16 residues in the CDR3.

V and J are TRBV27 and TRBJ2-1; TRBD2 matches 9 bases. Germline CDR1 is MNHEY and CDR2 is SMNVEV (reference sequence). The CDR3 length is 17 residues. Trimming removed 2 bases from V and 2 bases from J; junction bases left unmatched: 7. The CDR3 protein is CASSLRLAGLAYNEQFF. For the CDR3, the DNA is TGTGCCAGCAGTTTACGGCTAGCGGGATTGGCCTACAATGAGCAGTTCTTC.

For the CDR3, the DNA is TGCGCCAGCAGCTTTAGCGGGAGAAACCAAGAGACCCAGTACTTC. Its protein is CASSFSGRNQETQYF. This sequence joins TRBV5-1 and TRBJ2-5, with 9 bases identical to TRBD2. The CDR3 sequence is 15 residues long. Germline values: CDR1 SGHRS, CDR2 YFSETQ. The V segment lost 2 bases and the J segment 0 bases; nucleotides outside the gene matches: 2.

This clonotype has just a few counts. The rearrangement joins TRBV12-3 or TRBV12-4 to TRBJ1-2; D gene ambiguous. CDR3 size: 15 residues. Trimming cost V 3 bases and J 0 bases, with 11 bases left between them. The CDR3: CASSFRKLPNYGYTF. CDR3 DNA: TGTGCCAGCAGTTTTAGAAAACTTCCTAACTATGGCTACACCTTC.

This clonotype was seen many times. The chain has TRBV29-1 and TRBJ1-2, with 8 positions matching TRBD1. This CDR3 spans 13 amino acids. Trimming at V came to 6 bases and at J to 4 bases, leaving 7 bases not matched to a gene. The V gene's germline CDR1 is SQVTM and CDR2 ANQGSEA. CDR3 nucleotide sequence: TGCAGCGTAGCGGACAGGGCTGGCTATGGCTACACCTTC. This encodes CSVADRAGYGYTF.

CDR3 sequence (DNA): TGCAGTGCTAGAGCGCAGGTCCCTGTGGCCCAGCATTTT. Its translation is CSARAQVPVAQHF. The chain has TRBV20-1 and TRBJ1-5, with D hard to call. Germline assignment: CDR1 DFQATT and CDR2 SNEGSKA (reference sequence). Trimming pared 1 base from V and 11 bases from J, leaving 15 bases between. The CDR3 length is 13 residues.

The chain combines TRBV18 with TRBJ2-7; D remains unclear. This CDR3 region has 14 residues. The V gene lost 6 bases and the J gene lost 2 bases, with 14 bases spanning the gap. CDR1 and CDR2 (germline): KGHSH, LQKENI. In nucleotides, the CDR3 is TGTGCCAGCTCCCCCCGATTTGGGGCCTACGAGCAGTACTTC. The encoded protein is CASSPRFGAYEQYF.

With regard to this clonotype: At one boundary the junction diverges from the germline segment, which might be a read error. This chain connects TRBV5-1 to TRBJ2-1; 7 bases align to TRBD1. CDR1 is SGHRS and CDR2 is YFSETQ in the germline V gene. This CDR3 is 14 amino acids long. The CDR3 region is CASSFRQGYSEQFF. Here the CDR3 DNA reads TGCGCCAGCAGCTTTCGACAGGGTTACAGTGAGCAGTTCTTC.

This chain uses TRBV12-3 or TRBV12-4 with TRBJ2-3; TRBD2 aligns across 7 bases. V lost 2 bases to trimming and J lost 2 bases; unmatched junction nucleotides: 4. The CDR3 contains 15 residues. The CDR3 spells CASSLLLANTDTQYF. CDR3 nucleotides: TGTGCCAGCAGTTTATTACTAGCGAACACAGATACGCAGTATTTT.

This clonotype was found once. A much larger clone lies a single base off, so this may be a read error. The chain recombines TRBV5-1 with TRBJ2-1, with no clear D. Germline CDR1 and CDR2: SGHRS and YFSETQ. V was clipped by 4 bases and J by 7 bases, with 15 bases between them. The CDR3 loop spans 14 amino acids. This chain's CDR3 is CASSKRTGENEQFF. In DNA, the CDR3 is TGCGCCAGCAGCAAGAGGACGGGCGAAAATGAGCAGTTCTTC.

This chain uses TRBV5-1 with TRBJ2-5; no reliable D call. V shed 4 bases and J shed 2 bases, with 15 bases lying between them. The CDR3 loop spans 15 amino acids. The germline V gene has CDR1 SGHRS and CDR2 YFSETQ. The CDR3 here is CASSARAAVQETQYF. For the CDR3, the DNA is TGCGCCAGCAGCGCCCGTGCGGCGGTTCAAGAGACCCAGTACTTC.

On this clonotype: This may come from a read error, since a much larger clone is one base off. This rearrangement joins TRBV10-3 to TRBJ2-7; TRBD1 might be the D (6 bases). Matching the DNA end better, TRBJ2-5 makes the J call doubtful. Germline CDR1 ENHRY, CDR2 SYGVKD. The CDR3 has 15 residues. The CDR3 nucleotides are TGTGCCATCAGTGAGGGGGGCGGACGCAAGAAGACCCAGTACTTC. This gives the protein CAISEGGGRKKTQYF.

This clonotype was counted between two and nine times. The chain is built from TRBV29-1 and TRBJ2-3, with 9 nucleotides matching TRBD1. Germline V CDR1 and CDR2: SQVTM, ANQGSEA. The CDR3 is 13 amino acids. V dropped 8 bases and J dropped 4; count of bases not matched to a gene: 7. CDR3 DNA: TGCAGCATAGAGGGACAGGGTTCAGATACGCAGTATTTT. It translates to CSIEGQGSDTQYF.

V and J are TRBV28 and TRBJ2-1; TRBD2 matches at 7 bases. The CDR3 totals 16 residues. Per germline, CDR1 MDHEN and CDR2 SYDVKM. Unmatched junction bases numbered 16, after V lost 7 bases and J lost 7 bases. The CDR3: CASNPSGSGARNEQFF. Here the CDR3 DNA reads TGTGCCAGCAACCCATCGGGGAGCGGGGCGAGGAATGAGCAGTTCTTC. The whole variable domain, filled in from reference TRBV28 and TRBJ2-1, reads DVKVTQSSRYLVKRTGEKVFLECVQDMDHENMFWYRQDPGLGLRLIYFSYDVKMKEKGDIPEGYSVSREKKERFSLILESASTNQTSMYLCASNPSGSGARNEQFFGPGTRLTVL.

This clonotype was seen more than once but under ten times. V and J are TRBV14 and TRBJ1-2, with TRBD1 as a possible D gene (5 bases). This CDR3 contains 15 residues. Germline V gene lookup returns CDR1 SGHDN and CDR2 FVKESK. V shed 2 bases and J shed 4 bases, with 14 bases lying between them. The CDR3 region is CASSQQPGGGYGYTF. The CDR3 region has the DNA TGTGCCAGCAGCCAACAACCTGGGGGAGGCTATGGCTACACCTTC.

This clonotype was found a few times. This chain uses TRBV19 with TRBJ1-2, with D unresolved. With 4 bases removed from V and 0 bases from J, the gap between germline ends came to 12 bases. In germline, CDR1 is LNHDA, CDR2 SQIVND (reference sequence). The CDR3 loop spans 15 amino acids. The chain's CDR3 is CASSTSSTSNYGYTF. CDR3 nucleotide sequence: TGTGCCAGTAGTACGTCCTCGACCTCTAACTATGGCTACACCTTC.

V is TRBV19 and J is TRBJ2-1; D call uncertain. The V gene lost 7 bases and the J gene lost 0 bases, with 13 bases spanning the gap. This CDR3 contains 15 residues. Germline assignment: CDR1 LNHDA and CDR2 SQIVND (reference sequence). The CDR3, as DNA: TGTGCCAGTACCTCACTGCACAGCTCCTACAATGAGCAGTTCTTC. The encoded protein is CASTSLHSSYNEQFF.

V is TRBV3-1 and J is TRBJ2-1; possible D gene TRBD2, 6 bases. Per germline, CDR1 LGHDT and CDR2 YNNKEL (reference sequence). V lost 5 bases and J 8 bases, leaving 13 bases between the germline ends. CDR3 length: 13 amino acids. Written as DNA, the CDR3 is TGTGCCAGCAGCAGCGCAGGGAGGTATGAGCAGTTCTTC. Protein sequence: CASSSAGRYEQFF.

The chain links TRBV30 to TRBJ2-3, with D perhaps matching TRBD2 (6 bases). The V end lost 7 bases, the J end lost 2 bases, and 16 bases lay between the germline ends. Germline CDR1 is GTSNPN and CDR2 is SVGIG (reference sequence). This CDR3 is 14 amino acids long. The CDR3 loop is CALKEAGVTDTQYF. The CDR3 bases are TGTGCCTTGAAAGAAGCGGGTGTCACAGATACGCAGTATTTT.

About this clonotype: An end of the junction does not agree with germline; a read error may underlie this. CDR3 DNA: TGCAGTGCTGGAGATTATCGACAGCCCCAGGGTGAAGCTTTCTTT. It is translated as CSAGDYRQPQGEAFF. The chain combines TRBV20-1 with TRBJ1-1; a weak D match, TRBD1 (5 bases). CDR3 length: 15 residues. Germline V gives CDR1 DFQATT, CDR2 SNEGSKA (reference sequence).

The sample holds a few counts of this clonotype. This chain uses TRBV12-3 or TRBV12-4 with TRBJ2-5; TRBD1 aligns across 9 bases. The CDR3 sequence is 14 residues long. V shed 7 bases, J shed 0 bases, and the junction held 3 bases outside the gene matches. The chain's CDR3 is CASMRTGDQETQYF. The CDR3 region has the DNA TGTGCCAGCATGCGGACAGGGGACCAAGAGACCCAGTACTTC.

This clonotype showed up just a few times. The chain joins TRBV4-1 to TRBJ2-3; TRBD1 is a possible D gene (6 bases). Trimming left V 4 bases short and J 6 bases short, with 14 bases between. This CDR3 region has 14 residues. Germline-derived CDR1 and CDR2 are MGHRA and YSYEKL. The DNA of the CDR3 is TGCGCCAGCAGCCTCCTACAGGGTAGGGATACGCAGTATTTT. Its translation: CASSLLQGRDTQYF.